This TCR beta chain was documented in a study of blood T cell repertoires in COVID-19. Study background: COVID-19 samples collected from the United States, Italy and Spain covered acute and convalescent phases. Sources were T cells, B-cell-depleted T cells, or PBMCs; the material itself was cDNA or gDNA.

Original handling: Researchers report that nucleated cell counts were estimated from reference gene primer amplification. Clones were sequenced by immunoSEQ multiplex PCR, and TCRdb holds only the in-frame ones, with some missing. D and trimming were read from the DNA, whereas the V and J calls and clone size are those reported in that table. The table includes about 39,000 clones, approximately 80% detected once. The CDR3 extends over 12 amino acids. CDR1 MNHEY and CDR2 SVGAGI come from the germline V gene. V gave up 5 bases and J gave up 5 bases, with 9 bases separating them. This sequence was found in a man between 60 and 75 years old in a cohort sampled during active COVID-19. The chain couples TRBV6-5 to TRBJ2-5; D possibly corresponds to TRBD2 (6 bases). The specimen sequenced was peripheral blood. CDR3 sequence reads: CASSPREETQYF. In DNA, the CDR3 is TGTGCCAGCAGTCCCCGGGAGGAGACCCAGTACTTC.